Each of the 12 T cell receptor beta chains below was sequenced from the same sample in a study of response to subunit inactivated influenza vaccine. From the RT-PCR reads, TCRdb called clonotypes with MiXCR, one entry per CDR3 protein. The profile shows more than 150,000 distinct CDR3 sequences, about 9.3% of them singletons. Material: non-naive T cells sorted from PBMCs, obtained on the day of vaccination. Source of these receptors: a man aged 45-65 years who received an inactivated influenza vaccine.

This clonotype has more than one count but fewer than ten. The chain joins TRBV11-2 to TRBJ1-2; D remains ambiguous. Germline V lookup: CDR1 SGHAT, CDR2 FQNNGV. The length of the CDR3 is 12 residues. Trimming cost V 2 bases and J 2 bases, with 3 bases left between them. In DNA, the CDR3 is TGTGCCAGCAGCTTACAGAACTATGGCTACACCTTC. Translated, it gives CASSLQNYGYTF.

This clonotype was picked up many times. The genes are TRBV20-1 and TRBJ2-7; no clear D. Between the trimmed V and J ends, which lost 0 bases and 5 bases, there was a span of 14 bases. The CDR3 consists of 14 residues. Germline V gene lookup returns CDR1 DFQATT and CDR2 SNEGSKA (reference sequence). CDR3 DNA sequence: TGCAGTGCTAGAGATCGTCCTAGTTCCGACGAGCAGTACTTC. This encodes CSARDRPSSDEQYF.

The V and J genes are TRBV20-1 and TRBJ1-5; 10 bases are shared with TRBD1. The germline V gene has CDR1 DFQATT and CDR2 SNEGSKA (reference sequence). V lost 5 bases and J lost 4; bases outside the gene matches: 5. CDR3 length: 14 residues. The DNA for the CDR3 is TGCAGTGCTTTTCCGGGACAGGGGAATCAGCCCCAGCATTTT. The encoded protein is CSAFPGQGNQPQHF.

This clonotype showed up many times. The rearrangement uses TRBV5-1 and TRBJ2-3; the D call may be TRBD1 or TRBD2 (6 bases each). The CDR3 contains 16 residues. With 0 bases removed from V and 1 base from J, the gap between germline ends came to 12 bases. Looked up from germline, CDR1 is SGHRS and CDR2 is YFSETQ. The CDR3: CASSLEGGSGTDTQYF. The CDR3 DNA reads TGCGCCAGCAGCTTGGAGGGGGGTTCAGGCACAGATACGCAGTATTTT.

This clonotype was found many times. The chain is built from TRBV19 and TRBJ1-2; D is perhaps TRBD1 (6 bases). Germline V gene data show CDR1 as LNHDA and CDR2 as SQIVND (reference sequence). The CDR3 is made up of 14 amino acids. Deletions cut 6 bases from V and 4 bases from J, with 15 bases between. In nucleotides, the CDR3 is TGTGCCAGTAGACCTCCTGGACAGCCCTATGGCTACACCTTC. This encodes CASRPPGQPYGYTF.

This clonotype was counted at least ten times. This sequence joins TRBV4-3 and TRBJ2-2; TRBD1 is a possible D gene (5 bases). Germline CDR1 reads LGHNA; CDR2 reads YSLEER. Deletions cut 0 bases from V and 9 bases from J, with 11 bases between. This CDR3 has 14 residues. CDR3 protein: CASSQEGRGRELFF. The DNA of the CDR3 is TGCGCCAGCAGCCAAGAGGGAAGGGGCCGGGAGCTGTTTTTT.

The rearrangement uses TRBV6-2 or TRBV6-3 and TRBJ1-5; D is possibly TRBD1 (5 bases). V lost 0 bases and J lost 2, with 14 bases in between. The germline V gene has CDR1 MNHEY and CDR2 SVGEGT. The CDR3 is 17 amino acids. CDR3 in DNA: TGTGCCAGCAGTTACTCTATGGGGCGAAAGGGCAATCAGCCCCAGCATTTT. Translation: CASSYSMGRKGNQPQHF.

This clonotype was seen many times. The genes are TRBV7-2 and TRBJ2-7; TRBD1 or TRBD2 may be the D gene (5 bases each). Germline values: CDR1 SGHTA, CDR2 FQGNSA. This CDR3 is built from 14 residues. Trimming stripped 5 bases from V and 1 base from J, with 12 bases between. CDR3 sequence: CASSLLGASYEQYF. In DNA, the CDR3 is TGTGCCAGCAGCCTACTCGGGGCGTCCTACGAGCAGTACTTC. Supplemented by reference TRBV7-2 and TRBJ2-7, the full variable domain reads GAGVSQSPSNKVTEKGKDVELRCDPISGHTALYWYRQSLGQGLEFLIYFQGNSAPDKSGLPSDRFSAERTGGSVSTLTIQRTQQEDSAVYLCASSLLGASYEQYFGPGTRLTVT.

V usage is TRBV20-1 and J usage is TRBJ2-5, with D perhaps TRBD1 (5 bases). This CDR3 comprises 12 residues. V was trimmed by 3 bases and J by 4 bases, leaving 9 bases between them. Germline V gene data show CDR1 as DFQATT and CDR2 as SNEGSKA (reference sequence). The CDR3 loop is CSASGQGETQYF. CDR3 DNA sequence: TGCAGTGCTAGTGGCCAGGGAGAGACCCAGTACTTC.

This clonotype appeared a few times. The chain combines TRBV7-2 with TRBJ1-5; the D gene is possibly TRBD1 (5 bases). Germline V CDR1 and CDR2: SGHTA, FQGNSA. The V end lost 1 base, the J end lost 2 bases, and 12 bases lay between the germline ends. There are 16 residues in the CDR3. CDR3 nucleotide sequence: TGTGCCAGCAGCTTAGAGAGGGGTTCCGGCAATCAGCCCCAGCATTTT. Translating gives CASSLERGSGNQPQHF.

The rearrangement joins TRBV19 to TRBJ2-3; D ambiguous. The CDR3 runs to 15 residues. Trimming took 5 bases from V and 2 from J, leaving 14 bases between them. Germline CDR1 is LNHDA and CDR2 is SQIVND (reference sequence). The CDR3 sequence is CASSRSLHYTDTQYF. CDR3 bases: TGTGCCAGTAGTCGGAGTCTCCACTACACAGATACGCAGTATTTT.

This clonotype has a handful of counts. The V gene is TRBV28, the J gene TRBJ2-7; a weak D match, TRBD2 (6 bases). The CDR3 has 15 residues. V was clipped by 6 bases and J by 0 bases, with 15 bases between them. Per germline, CDR1 MDHEN and CDR2 SYDVKM. CDR3 bases: TGTGCCAGCAGCGCCGGAGGGCGGAGCTCCTACGAGCAGTACTTC. It is translated as CASSAGGRSSYEQYF.